This TCR beta chain originates from a study of cytomegalovirus exposure and HLA in healthy donors. With regard to this clone: The antigen is unknown.

Findings of the study overall: A list of 164 TCR beta chains associated with cytomegalovirus was given.

Sequenced by immunoSEQ multiplex PCR; TCRdb stores in-frame clones only, minus some. The data contain about 98,000 clones, 87% of them singletons. The CDR3 has 15 amino acids. Germline values: CDR1 SNHLY, CDR2 FYNNEI. Trimming removed 6 bases from V and 5 bases from J; junction bases left unmatched: 10. Sequenced input: PBMCs. The receptor was derived from a man aged 18 to 29 in good health and CMV-seropositive. The chain combines TRBV2 with TRBJ2-7, with TRBD1 matching 10 bases. CDR3 in DNA: TGTGCCAGCAGCGAAAGACAGGGGGCAAGGAACGAGCAGTACTTC. As protein: CASSERQGARNEQYF.